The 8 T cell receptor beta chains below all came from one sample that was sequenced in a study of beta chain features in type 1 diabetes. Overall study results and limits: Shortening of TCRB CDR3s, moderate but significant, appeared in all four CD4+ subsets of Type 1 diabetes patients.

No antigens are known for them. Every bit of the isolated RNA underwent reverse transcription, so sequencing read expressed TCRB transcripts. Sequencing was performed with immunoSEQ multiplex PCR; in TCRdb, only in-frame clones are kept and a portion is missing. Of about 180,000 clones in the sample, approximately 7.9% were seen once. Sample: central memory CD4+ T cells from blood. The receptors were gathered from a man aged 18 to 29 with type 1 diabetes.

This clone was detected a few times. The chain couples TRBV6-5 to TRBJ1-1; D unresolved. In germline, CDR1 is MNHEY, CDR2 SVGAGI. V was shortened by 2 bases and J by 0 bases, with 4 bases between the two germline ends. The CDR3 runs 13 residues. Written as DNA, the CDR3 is TGTGCCAGCAGTTACAACTTGAACACTGAAGCTTTCTTT. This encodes CASSYNLNTEAFF.

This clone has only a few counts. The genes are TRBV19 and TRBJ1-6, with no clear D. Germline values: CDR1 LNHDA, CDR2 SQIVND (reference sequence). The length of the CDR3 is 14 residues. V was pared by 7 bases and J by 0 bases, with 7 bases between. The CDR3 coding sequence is TGTGCCAGTAAACAAAGCTCCTATAATTCACCCCTCCACTTT. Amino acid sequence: CASKQSSYNSPLHF.

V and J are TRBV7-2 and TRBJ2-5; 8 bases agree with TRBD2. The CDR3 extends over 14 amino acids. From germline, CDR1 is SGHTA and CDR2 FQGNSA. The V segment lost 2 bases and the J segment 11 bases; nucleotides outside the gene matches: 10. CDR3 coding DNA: TGTGCCAGCAGCTTAAACGGCCTAGCGGGTTGGCAGTACTTC. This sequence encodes CASSLNGLAGWQYF. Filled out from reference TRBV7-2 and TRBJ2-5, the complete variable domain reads GAGVSQSPSNKVTEKGKDVELRCDPISGHTALYWYRQSLGQGLEFLIYFQGNSAPDKSGLPSDRFSAERTGGSVSTLTIQRTQQEDSAVYLCASSLNGLAGWQYFGPGTRLLVL.

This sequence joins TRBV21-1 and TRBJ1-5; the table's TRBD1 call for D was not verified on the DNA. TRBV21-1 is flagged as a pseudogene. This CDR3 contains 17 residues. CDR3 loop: CASSGNRGVYSNQPQHF. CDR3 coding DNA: TGTGCCAGCAGCGGGAACAGGGGGGTTTATAGCAATCAGCCCCAGCATTTT.

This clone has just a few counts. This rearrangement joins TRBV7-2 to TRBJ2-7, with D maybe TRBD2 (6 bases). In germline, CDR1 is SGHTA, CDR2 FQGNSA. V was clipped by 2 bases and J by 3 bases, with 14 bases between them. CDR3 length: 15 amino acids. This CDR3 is CASSLNTLAIYEQYF. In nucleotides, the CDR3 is TGTGCCAGCAGCTTAAATACGCTAGCGATCTACGAGCAGTACTTC.

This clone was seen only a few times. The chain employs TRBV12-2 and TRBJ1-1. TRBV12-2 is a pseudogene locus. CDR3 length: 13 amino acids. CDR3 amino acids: CASRLVAGAEAFF. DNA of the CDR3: TGTGCAAGTCGCTTAGTTGCGGGGGCTGAAGCTTTCTTT.

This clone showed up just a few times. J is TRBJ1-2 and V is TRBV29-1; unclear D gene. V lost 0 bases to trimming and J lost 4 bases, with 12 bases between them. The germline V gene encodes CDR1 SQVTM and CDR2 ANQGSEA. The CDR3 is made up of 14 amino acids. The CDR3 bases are TGCAGCGTTGAAGATGTAGGGAGAGGCTATGGCTACACCTTC. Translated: CSVEDVGRGYGYTF.

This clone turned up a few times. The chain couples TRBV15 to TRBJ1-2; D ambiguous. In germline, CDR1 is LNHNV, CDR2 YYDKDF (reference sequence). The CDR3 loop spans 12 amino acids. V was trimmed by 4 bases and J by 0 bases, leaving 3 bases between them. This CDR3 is CATSTSNYGYTF. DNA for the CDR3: TGTGCCACCAGCACCTCTAACTATGGCTACACCTTC.